A single sample is the source of the 32 T cell receptor beta chains below, sequenced in a study of control samples from healthy donors and cancer patients. The assay was immunoSEQ multiplex PCR, and TCRdb's table has in-frame clones only and misses some. The sample includes over 150,000 clones, approximately 90% of them seen just once. Specimen: blood. The receptors derive from a man aged 25 to 45 in good health.

Points on this clone: The sample carries other DNA sequences with the same CDR3. The genes are TRBV7-2 and TRBJ1-5; 7 bases are a match to TRBD1. The V gene end was trimmed by 5 bases and the J gene end by 2 bases; junction bases not matched to a gene: 3. The CDR3 runs 14 residues. Germline lookup yields CDR1 SGHTA and CDR2 FQGNSA. CDR3 sequence reads: CASSPDRGNQPQHF. In nucleotides, the CDR3 is TGTGCCAGCAGCCCTGACAGGGGCAATCAGCCCCAGCATTTT.

This clone showed up just once. The V call is TRBV28, the J call TRBJ2-3; TRBD1 agrees at 9 bases. J gave up 1 base and V 5 bases, and 13 bases lay outside the gene matches. CDR3 length: 18 residues. Germline V gene data show CDR1 as MDHEN and CDR2 as SYDVKM. CDR3 sequence (DNA): TGTGCCAGCAGTACTCAAACAGGGGGCTTCGAGGGCACAGATACGCAGTATTTT. Its protein product is CASSTQTGGFEGTDTQYF.

This clone was observed a single time. The rearrangement links TRBV4-2 to TRBJ2-1, with no clear D. With 0 bases removed from V and 6 bases from J, the gap between germline ends came to 12 bases. Germline CDR1 reads LGHNA; CDR2 reads YNFKEQ. This CDR3 is built from 15 residues. The DNA of the CDR3 is TGTGCCAGCAGCCAAGAGCTCCTAGTACTCAATGAGCAGTTCTTC. Its protein is CASSQELLVLNEQFF.

This clone was picked up a small number of times. The chain carries TRBV7-9 and TRBJ2-5, with no clear D. CDR3 length equals 13 residues. The V end was cut by 4 bases, the J end by 1 base, with 7 bases between. Germline V gene data show CDR1 as SEHNR and CDR2 as FQNEAQ (reference sequence). CDR3 loop: CASSSRTQETQYF. DNA of the CDR3: TGTGCCAGCAGCTCCAGGACCCAAGAGACCCAGTACTTC.

The chain joins TRBV19 to TRBJ1-5; D is possibly TRBD1 (5 bases). Germline CDR1 reads LNHDA; CDR2 reads SQIVND (reference sequence). Trimming left V 3 bases short and J 6 bases short, with 12 bases between. The CDR3 has 14 amino acids. The CDR3 region is CASSIGAGSQPQHF. In nucleotides, the CDR3 is TGTGCCAGTAGTATTGGGGCAGGGAGTCAGCCCCAGCATTTT.

The chain has TRBV18 and TRBJ1-1; a weak D match, TRBD1 (5 bases). Germline-derived CDR1 and CDR2 are KGHSH and LQKENI. Deletions cut 1 base from V and 4 bases from J, with 10 bases between. The CDR3 is 14 residues long. CDR3 nucleotides: TGTGCCAGCTCACCACACGGGACCCCCACTGAAGCTTTCTTT. It is translated as CASSPHGTPTEAFF.

The chain has TRBV6-2 or TRBV6-3 and TRBJ2-5, with 11 bases fitting TRBD2. The CDR3 contains 14 residues. CDR1 and CDR2 from the germline V gene are MNHEY and SVGEGT. V dropped 6 bases and J dropped 2; count of bases not matched to a gene: 2. As DNA, the CDR3 is TGTGCCAGCAGCCGACTAGCGGGGCAAGAGACCCAGTACTTC. Protein sequence: CASSRLAGQETQYF.

This rearrangement joins TRBV9 to TRBJ1-5; D unclear. The V end lost 0 bases, the J end lost 3 bases, and 4 bases lay between the germline ends. This CDR3 is 13 amino acids long. Germline V gene data show CDR1 as SGDLS and CDR2 as YYNGEE. The CDR3 coding sequence is TGTGCCAGCAGCGTAGCCACCAATCAGCCCCAGCATTTT. Translated: CASSVATNQPQHF.

V usage is TRBV2 and J usage is TRBJ1-2; 11 bases align to TRBD1. CDR1 is SNHLY and CDR2 is FYNNEI in the germline V gene. The CDR3 is 14 amino acids. V was clipped by 6 bases and J by 2 bases; unmatched bases: 2. The CDR3, as DNA: TGTGCCAGCAGGGGGGACAGGGGGAACTATGGCTACACCTTC. The encoded protein is CASRGDRGNYGYTF.

V gene TRBV10-3 combines with J gene TRBJ2-7, with TRBD2 matching 9 bases. The V segment lost 2 bases and the J segment 5 bases; nucleotides outside the gene matches: 7. The V gene's germline CDR1 is ENHRY and CDR2 SYGVKD. The CDR3 runs 15 residues. The CDR3 sequence is CAISEIPSGTNEQYF. CDR3 in DNA: TGTGCCATCAGTGAGATCCCTAGCGGGACCAACGAGCAGTACTTC.

This clone was found once. The chain couples TRBV11-2 to TRBJ1-1; D is uncertain. Per germline, CDR1 SGHAT and CDR2 FQNNGV. Trimming took off 1 base at V and 6 bases at J, with 12 bases between the two ends. The CDR3 contains 14 residues. CDR3 sequence (DNA): TGTGCCAGCAGCTTAGTAGGGCTGGGCGCTGAAGCTTTCTTT. This encodes CASSLVGLGAEAFF.

The rearrangement uses TRBV19 and TRBJ2-7; D is perhaps TRBD2 (5 bases). The CDR3 contains 14 residues. The germline CDR1 and CDR2 sequences are LNHDA and SQIVND (reference sequence). The V end was cut by 6 bases, the J end by 2 bases, with 14 bases between. The CDR3 DNA follows: TGTGCCAGTAGCACGGGATCTTATACCTACGAGCAGTACTTC. Its translation is CASSTGSYTYEQYF.

The V call is TRBV5-1, the J call TRBJ2-7; the match to TRBD1 covers 8 bases. The germline V gene encodes CDR1 SGHRS and CDR2 YFSETQ. The length of the CDR3 is 16 residues. V was clipped by 0 bases and J by 6 bases; unmatched bases: 11. The CDR3 region is CASSLVTGQGSGEQYF. CDR3 coding DNA: TGCGCCAGCAGCTTGGTAACCGGACAGGGTTCAGGCGAGCAGTACTTC.

V usage is TRBV5-1 and J usage is TRBJ2-5, with TRBD2 identical over 16 bases. The CDR3 contains 17 residues. Germline CDR1 is SGHRS and CDR2 is YFSETQ. With 4 bases clipped from V and 5 bases from J, the junction kept 8 bases outside the gene matches. For the CDR3, the DNA is TGCGCCAGCAGCACCGGGACTAGCGGGAGGGCCGGGGAGACCCAGTACTTC. Translated, it gives CASSTGTSGRAGETQYF. The complete variable domain, with remaining parts taken from reference TRBV5-1 and TRBJ2-5, reads KAGVTQTPRYLIKTRGQQVTLSCSPISGHRSVSWYQQTPGQGLQFLFEYFSETQRNKGNFPGRFSGRQFSNSRSEMNVSTLELGDSALYLCASSTGTSGRAGETQYFGPGTRLLVL.

The rearrangement links TRBV18 to TRBJ2-1, with TRBD2 as a possible D gene (6 bases). The CDR3 length is 17 residues. CDR1 KGHSH and CDR2 LQKENI come from the germline V gene. V gave up 2 bases and J gave up 0 bases, with 14 bases separating them. CDR3 loop: CASSPWGRYSSYNEQFF. The CDR3 region has the DNA TGTGCCAGCTCACCATGGGGGAGGTACAGCTCCTACAATGAGCAGTTCTTC.

This chain joins TRBV5-1 and TRBJ1-2; 7 bases are a match to TRBD1. V dropped 4 bases and J dropped 7; count of bases not matched to a gene: 10. Germline CDR1 reads SGHRS; CDR2 reads YFSETQ. This CDR3 region has 14 residues. CDR3 amino acids: CASSASQTGVGYTF. CDR3 nucleotide sequence: TGCGCCAGCAGCGCATCTCAAACAGGGGTTGGCTACACCTTC.

The chain links TRBV7-2 to TRBJ1-6; D perhaps matches TRBD1 (5 bases). Trimming took off 2 bases at V and 9 bases at J, with 17 bases between the two ends. The CDR3 is 16 amino acids. Germline loops: CDR1 SGHTA, CDR2 FQGNSA. The DNA of the CDR3 is TGTGCCAGCAGCTTAATGAGCGCAGGGAGGGGTTCACCCCTCCACTTT. This sequence encodes CASSLMSAGRGSPLHF.

The chain is built from TRBV28 and TRBJ2-7, with D possibly TRBD2 on 6 matching bases. The CDR3 runs 15 residues. CDR1 and CDR2 (germline): MDHEN, SYDVKM. Trimming took 5 bases from V and 5 from J, leaving 19 bases between them. CDR3 nucleotide sequence: TGTGCCAGCAGTGCGGGGACCGCCGGGTTCGACGAGCAGTACTTC. This gives the protein CASSAGTAGFDEQYF.

V gene TRBV18 combines with J gene TRBJ2-5; TRBD2 aligns across 8 bases. The CDR3 runs to 14 residues. V lost 6 bases to trimming and J lost 3 bases; unmatched junction nucleotides: 6. Germline assignment: CDR1 KGHSH and CDR2 LQKENI. In DNA, the CDR3 is TGTGCCAGCTCTCCTACTAGCGGAGAAGAGACCCAGTACTTC. The encoded protein is CASSPTSGEETQYF. Filled out from reference TRBV18 and TRBJ2-5, the complete variable domain reads NAGVMQNPRHLVRRRGQEARLRCSPMKGHSHVYWYRQLPEEGLKFMVYLQKENIIDESGMPKERFSAEFPKEGPSILRIQQVVRGDSAAYFCASSPTSGEETQYFGPGTRLLVL.

The V call is TRBV6-5, the J call TRBJ2-2; D may be TRBD1 (6 bases). V was shortened by 6 bases and J by 2 bases, with 13 bases between the two germline ends. CDR1 and CDR2 (germline): MNHEY, SVGAGI. The CDR3 sequence is 15 residues long. Here the CDR3 reads CASRPGTHNTGELFF. In nucleotides, the CDR3 is TGTGCCAGCAGACCCGGGACACACAACACCGGGGAGCTGTTTTTT.

The CDR3 loop is CASSYPGGTEAFF. The CDR3 coding sequence is TGTGCCAGCAGTTACCCCGGCGGTACTGAAGCTTTCTTT. The chain employs TRBV6-5 and TRBJ1-1; D unresolved. The CDR3 has 13 residues. The germline V and J ends were trimmed by 2 bases and 5 bases, with 9 bases remaining between them. Germline lookup yields CDR1 MNHEY and CDR2 SVGAGI.

V and J are TRBV7-2 and TRBJ2-5; D perhaps matches TRBD2 (7 bases). The CDR3 has 15 residues. Trimming stripped 5 bases from V and 5 bases from J, with 18 bases between. Germline V lookup: CDR1 SGHTA, CDR2 FQGNSA. CDR3 bases: TGTGCCAGCAGCCCGGGTGGGGGGGCCCGTGAGACCCAGTACTTC. As protein: CASSPGGGARETQYF.

The V and J genes are TRBV9 and TRBJ2-1, with 7 bases identical to TRBD2. The germline V gene encodes CDR1 SGDLS and CDR2 YYNGEE. Trimming removed 2 bases from V and 9 bases from J; junction bases left unmatched: 5. The CDR3 contains 13 residues. The CDR3 nucleotides read TGTGCCAGCAGCGTGACTAGCCTGGGTGAGCAGTTCTTC. This translates into CASSVTSLGEQFF.

This rearrangement joins TRBV30 to TRBJ2-7; D call uncertain. V lost 2 bases and J lost 2, with 7 bases in between. This CDR3 has 12 residues. The V gene's germline CDR1 is GTSNPN and CDR2 SVGIG (reference sequence). CDR3 region: CAWSNLTYEQYF. CDR3 nucleotide sequence: TGTGCCTGGAGTAACTTAACCTACGAGCAGTACTTC. Complete variable domain (other parts from reference TRBV30 and TRBJ2-7): SQTIHQWPATLVQPVGSPLSLECTVEGTSNPNLYWYRQAAGRGLQLLFYSVGIGQISSEVPQNLSASRPQDRQFILSSKKLLLSDSGFYLCAWSNLTYEQYFGPGTRLTVT.

The chain combines TRBV18 with TRBJ2-7, with 7 bases identical to TRBD1. Germline CDR1 and CDR2: KGHSH and LQKENI. CDR3 length equals 14 residues. V trimming: 4 bases; J trimming: 4 bases; junction bases outside the gene matches: 7. The CDR3 DNA follows: TGTGCCAGCTCACAACAGGGGCAGGGGTACGAGCAGTACTTC. Amino acids: CASSQQGQGYEQYF.

Relative to its sample, this clone is medium-sized. V usage is TRBV6-6 and J usage is TRBJ1-6; D perhaps matches TRBD1 (6 bases). CDR1 is MNHNY and CDR2 is SVGAGI in the germline V gene (reference sequence). CDR3 length equals 13 residues. Between the trimmed V and J ends, which lost 7 bases and 10 bases, there was a span of 14 bases. Written as DNA, the CDR3 is TGTGCCAGCAAGGGGGGAGAAGGATCACCCCTCCACTTT. Protein: CASKGGEGSPLHF.

The CDR3 is CASSPEPGTGGFSGANVLTF. Written as DNA, the CDR3 is TGTGCCAGCAGCCCAGAACCCGGGACAGGGGGCTTCTCTGGGGCCAACGTCCTGACTTTC. This rearrangement joins TRBV7-3 to TRBJ2-6; 12 bases agree with TRBD1. The junction had 11 bases not matched to a gene; V was cut back by 5 bases and J by 0 bases. Germline assignment: CDR1 SGHTA and CDR2 FQGTGA. The CDR3 consists of 20 residues. The full variable domain, rest sourced from reference TRBV7-3 and TRBJ2-6, is GAGVSQTPSNKVTEKGKYVELRCDPISGHTALYWYRQSLGQGPEFLIYFQGTGAADDSGLPNDRFFAVRPEGSVSTLKIQRTERGDSAVYLCASSPEPGTGGFSGANVLTFGAGSRLTVL.

This chain joins TRBV7-3 and TRBJ2-1, with D possibly being TRBD2 (5 bases). This CDR3 has 15 amino acids. V was cut by 5 bases and J by 4 bases, with 15 bases left in between. CDR1 SGHTA and CDR2 FQGTGA come from the germline V gene. CDR3 sequence: CASSMDFESYNEQFF. In nucleotides, the CDR3 is TGTGCCAGCAGCATGGACTTTGAATCTTACAATGAGCAGTTCTTC. The whole variable domain, filled in from reference TRBV7-3 and TRBJ2-1, reads GAGVSQTPSNKVTEKGKYVELRCDPISGHTALYWYRQSLGQGPEFLIYFQGTGAADDSGLPNDRFFAVRPEGSVSTLKIQRTERGDSAVYLCASSMDFESYNEQFFGPGTRLTVL.

The chain links TRBV19 to TRBJ2-1, with D possibly TRBD2 on 5 matching bases. V was clipped by 4 bases and J by 7 bases, with 5 bases between them. Looked up from germline, CDR1 is LNHDA and CDR2 is SQIVND (reference sequence). This CDR3 spans 11 amino acids. CDR3: CASSTGNEQFF. The CDR3 DNA reads as TGTGCCAGTAGTACGGGGAATGAGCAGTTCTTC.

This chain links TRBV3-1 (or the pseudogene TRBV3-2) with TRBJ2-7, with D uncertain. V shed 0 bases and J shed 0 bases, with 12 bases lying between them. This CDR3 is 16 amino acids long. Germline CDR1 is LGHDT and CDR2 is YNNKEL (reference sequence). CDR3 loop: CASSQDTAYSSYEQYF. The CDR3 DNA reads as TGTGCCAGCAGCCAAGATACAGCTTACAGCTCCTACGAGCAGTACTTC.

This clone came up once. The CDR3 sequence is CASRKRGDSNQPQHF. CDR3 DNA: TGTGCCAGCAGGAAAAGGGGGGATAGCAATCAGCCCCAGCATTTT. The J gene is TRBJ1-5, the V gene TRBV7-2, with D possibly matching TRBD1 (6 bases). CDR1 is SGHTA, CDR2 FQGNSA, per germline. The V end lost 6 bases, the J end lost 0 bases, and 12 bases lay between the germline ends. The CDR3 is 15 amino acids. Using reference TRBV7-2 and TRBJ1-5 for the parts outside the CDR3, the full variable domain is GAGVSQSPSNKVTEKGKDVELRCDPISGHTALYWYRQSLGQGLEFLIYFQGNSAPDKSGLPSDRFSAERTGGSVSTLTIQRTQQEDSAVYLCASRKRGDSNQPQHFGDGTRLSIL.

The gene calls are TRBV2 and TRBJ2-6, with no clear D. Germline V gene lookup returns CDR1 SNHLY and CDR2 FYNNEI. This CDR3 region has 15 residues. Trimming took off 6 bases at V and 0 bases at J, with 9 bases between the two ends. CDR3 coding DNA: TGTGCCAGCAGGTTACACCACTCTGGGGCCAACGTCCTGACTTTC. Amino acid sequence: CASRLHHSGANVLTF.